These T cell receptor beta chains were read from a single sample in a study of PD-L1 blockade in urothelial cancer. Assay used: immunoSEQ multiplex PCR; TCRdb lists only in-frame clones, some missing. This table has more than 75,000 clones, roughly 84% appearing once. Sequences were derived from PBMCs, sampled around atezolizumab (anti-PD-L1) treatment. These receptors came from a man aged 55 to 70 with urothelial cancer. The CDR3 runs from the conserved cysteine through the conserved F or W. A D gene is named only where the DNA matches it firmly. The size of a clone is reported for some rows only, either as once, few or many, or as a class for expanded clones.

j_gene,abundance,v_gene,d_gene,CDR3aa,CDR3nt
TRBJ2-7,-,TRBV6-6,-,CASSSTTPSYEQYF,TGTGCCAGCAGTTCGACGACACCCTCCTACGAGCAGTACTTC
TRBJ2-1,-,TRBV19,TRBD2,CASSMLAGGPGDEQFF,TGTGCCAGTAGTATGCTAGCGGGGGGGCCGGGGGATGAGCAGTTCTTC
TRBJ2-5,-,TRBV29-1,TRBD1,CSVKDRGRQETQYF,TGCAGCGTTAAAGACAGGGGGCGCCAAGAGACCCAGTACTTC
TRBJ1-1,-,TRBV27,-,CASSPESTGWTTEAFF,TGTGCCAGCAGTCCAGAGTCTACAGGGTGGACCACTGAAGCTTTCTTT
TRBJ2-7,few,TRBV10-1,TRBD1,CASSDPGTGRYEQYF,TGCGCCAGCAGTGACCCTGGGACAGGGAGGTACGAGCAGTACTTC
TRBJ1-1,-,TRBV28,-,CASNAGTTEAFF,TGTGCCAGCAATGCGGGGACCACTGAAGCTTTCTTT
TRBJ1-5,-,TRBV6-1,TRBD1,CASSEARGLGNQPQHF,TGTGCCAGCAGTGAAGCGAGGGGGCTGGGCAATCAGCCCCAGCATTTT
TRBJ2-3,-,TRBV10-1,-,CASSQRSGDTQYF,TGCGCCAGCAGCCAACGTAGCGGCGATACGCAGTATTTT
TRBJ1-5,-,TRBV6-6,-,CASTGSDQPQHF,TGTGCCAGCACAGGGTCGGATCAGCCCCAGCATTTT
TRBJ1-2,once,TRBV28,-,CASRAGAASYGYTF,TGTGCCAGCAGGGCAGGGGCGGCTAGCTATGGCTACACCTTC
TRBJ1-3,-,TRBV7-8,TRBD1,CASSLAGGFQGGSGNTIYF,TGTGCCAGCAGCTTAGCAGGGGGCTTCCAAGGGGGCTCTGGAAACACCATATATTTT
TRBJ2-5,-,TRBV6-1,TRBD1,CASRSGQGPLGAQYF,TGTGCCAGCAGGAGCGGACAGGGCCCATTAGGGGCCCAGTACTTC
TRBJ1-3,few,TRBV6-5,TRBD1,CASSLGQIGNTIYF,TGTGCCAGCAGTTTGGGACAGATTGGAAACACCATATATTTT
TRBJ1-6,many,TRBV30,-,CAWSVTGGSPLHF,TGTGCCTGGAGTGTCACAGGCGGTTCACCCCTCCACTTT
TRBJ1-1,-,TRBV18,-,CASSPQAQGGTEAFF,TGTGCCAGCTCACCACAGGCCCAGGGTGGGACTGAAGCTTTCTTT
TRBJ2-6,-,TRBV27,-,CASSSPYRVSGANVLTF,TGTGCCAGCAGTTCACCCTACAGGGTATCTGGGGCCAACGTCCTGACTTTC
TRBJ2-5,-,TRBV5-1,-,CASSLASGAKSETQYF,TGCGCCAGCAGCTTGGCCAGCGGAGCGAAATCGGAGACCCAGTACTTC
TRBJ2-2,-,TRBV5-1,TRBD1,CASSIQGAGTGELFF,TGCGCCAGCAGCATACAGGGGGCGGGCACCGGGGAGCTGTTTTTT
TRBJ2-7,once,TRBV7-2,-,CASSPRLRQSYEQYF,TGTGCCAGCAGCCCACGCCTAAGACAGTCCTACGAGCAGTACTTC
TRBJ2-1,-,TRBV27,TRBD2,CASSLALAGVEQFF,TGTGCCAGCAGTTTAGCTTTAGCGGGAGTTGAGCAGTTCTTC
TRBJ2-2,-,TRBV6-5,TRBD1,CASSYSKTGASGELFF,TGTGCCAGCAGTTACTCCAAGACAGGGGCAAGCGGGGAGCTGTTTTTT
TRBJ2-2,-,TRBV5-1,-,CASSLATVANTGELFF,TGCGCCAGCAGTTTGGCGACAGTCGCGAACACCGGGGAGCTGTTTTTT
TRBJ2-3,-,TRBV28,-,CASSPSGGTDTQYF,TGTGCCAGCAGTCCCAGCGGAGGTACAGATACGCAGTATTTT
TRBJ2-5,-,TRBV5-1,-,CASSWGVGYQETQYF,TGCGCCAGCAGCTGGGGAGTGGGGTACCAAGAGACCCAGTACTTC
TRBJ2-2,-,TRBV6-5,TRBD1,CASRWTGHTGELFF,TGTGCCAGCAGATGGACAGGACATACCGGGGAGCTGTTTTTT
TRBJ2-7,-,TRBV6-5,-,CASSYGGAGQYEQYF,TGTGCCAGCAGTTACGGCGGAGCGGGACAATACGAGCAGTACTTC
TRBJ1-3,-,TRBV29-1,TRBD1,CSVEGTGAWERENTIYF,TGCAGCGTTGAAGGGACAGGGGCTTGGGAGCGCGAAAACACCATATATTTT
TRBJ1-1,-,TRBV20-1,-,CSARSMAEAFF,TGCAGTGCTAGAAGCATGGCTGAAGCTTTCTTT
TRBJ2-4,-,TRBV19,-,CASSIDGPTIGGIQYF,TGTGCCAGTAGTATAGATGGTCCAACAATAGGAGGCATTCAGTACTTC
TRBJ2-7,-,TRBV19,TRBD1,CASRRGQGLDEQYF,TGTGCCAGTAGAAGGGGACAGGGTTTGGACGAGCAGTACTTC
TRBJ2-1,-,TRBV9,-,CASSLSSYNEQFF,TGTGCCAGCAGCCTCAGCTCCTACAATGAGCAGTTCTTC
TRBJ1-1,-,TRBV5-1,-,CASKQGNTEAFF,TGCGCCAGCAAGCAGGGGAACACTGAAGCTTTCTTT
TRBJ2-1,-,TRBV6-5,TRBD2,CASGISGGDNEQFF,TGTGCCAGCGGAATTAGCGGGGGGGACAATGAGCAGTTCTTC
TRBJ1-5,-,TRBV18,TRBD1,CASSSGQSNQPQHF,TGTGCCAGCTCATCGGGACAGAGCAATCAGCCCCAGCATTTT
TRBJ2-5,-,TRBV10-2,TRBD2,CASSERREWETQYF,TGCGCCAGCAGTGAGAGGCGGGAGTGGGAGACCCAGTACTTC
TRBJ2-7,-,TRBV6-5,TRBD1,CASTVGTGDTKQYF,TGTGCCAGCACCGTCGGGACAGGGGACACGAAGCAGTACTTC
TRBJ2-3,-,TRBV7-6,-,CASSSGGVSTDTQYF,TGTGCCAGCAGCTCCGGCGGGGTCAGCACAGATACGCAGTATTTT
TRBJ2-1,-,TRBV4-3,-,CASSQTYLPNEQFF,TGCGCCAGCAGCCAGACTTACTTACCCAATGAGCAGTTCTTC
TRBJ2-1,once,TRBV7-2,TRBD1,CASSPDRGQFF,TGTGCCAGCAGCCCCGACAGGGGGCAGTTCTTC
TRBJ2-1,-,TRBV19,-,CASSMGDSNEQFF,TGTGCCAGTAGTATGGGAGATTCTAATGAGCAGTTCTTC
TRBJ2-5,-,TRBV10-3,-,CAISDGGTVTQYF,TGTGCCATCAGTGACGGGGGAACGGTGACCCAGTACTTC
TRBJ1-4,-,TRBV6-5,-,CASSYSKGGREKLFF,TGTGCCAGCAGTTACTCGAAAGGGGGTAGGGAAAAACTGTTTTTT
TRBJ2-7,-,TRBV6-5,TRBD2,CASSWGGDYEQYF,TGTGCCAGCAGCTGGGGGGGAGACTACGAGCAGTACTTC
TRBJ2-1,-,TRBV28,-,CASSFQRTYNEQFF,TGTGCCAGCAGTTTCCAGCGGACCTACAATGAGCAGTTCTTC
TRBJ2-7,-,TRBV7-2,TRBD2,CASGLSSGSDEQYF,TGTGCCAGCGGACTGTCTAGCGGGAGTGACGAGCAGTACTTC